These T cell receptor beta chains were read from a single sample in a study of blood T cell repertoires in COVID-19. Some clones are missing from TCRdb's copy, which holds only in-frame ones; the method was immunoSEQ multiplex PCR. Of some 200,000 clones in the sample, around nine tenths were seen once. The specimen was peripheral blood. These receptors were obtained from a woman between 18 and 30 years old who had recovered from COVID-19. Each CDR3 is given with its conserved first and last residue. A D gene is named only where the DNA matches it firmly. Rows may omit the clone size; those that give it use once, few, many or a size class.

v_call	clone_size	d_call	j_call	cdr3_nt	cdr3_aa
TRBV5-1	NA	TRBD1	TRBJ1-3	TGCGCCAGCAGCTTGACAGGGGGCTTTGGAAACACCATATATTTT	CASSLTGGFGNTIYF
TRBV5-1	NA	NA	TRBJ2-7	TGCGCCAGCAGCTCCTTTGGCGGGGCTACGGTTTGGAACTTC	CASSSFGGATVWNF
TRBV5-4	once	TRBD1	TRBJ2-2	TGTGCCAGCAGGAGACAGGGGGCGCGAGCCCGGGGGGCCGGGGAGCTGTTTTTT	CASRRQGARARGAGELFF
TRBV7-2	NA	NA	TRBJ1-5	TGTGCCAGCAGCTCGTTTCTCTCTCAGCCCCAGCATTTT	CASSSFLSQPQHF
TRBV7-2	NA	TRBD1	TRBJ1-1	TGTGCCAGCAGCTCGGGACAGGGGACTGAAGCTTTCTTT	CASSSGQGTEAFF
TRBV5-4	NA	TRBD1	TRBJ1-2	TGTGCCAGCAACCACCTCCCGGGACAGGGGAACTATGGCTACACCTTC	CASNHLPGQGNYGYTF
TRBV9	NA	NA	TRBJ2-3	TGTGCCAGCAGCGTAGGTCAAAAAAACACAGATACGCAGTATTTT	CASSVGQKNTDTQYF
TRBV5-1	NA	NA	TRBJ1-1	TGCGCCAGCAGTCAACGGACAGCGAACACTGAAGCTTTCTTT	CASSQRTANTEAFF
TRBV20-1	NA	NA	TRBJ2-1	TGCAGTGCCAGACGCAATGAGCAGTTCTTC	CSARRNEQFF
TRBV4-1	NA	TRBD1	TRBJ1-2	TGCGCCAGCAGCCAGGACGGGACAGCGCCTCGGTATGGCTACACCTTC	CASSQDGTAPRYGYTF
TRBV4-3	once	NA	TRBJ1-2	TGCGCCAGCAGCCAGCATATCCAGCAGGGGCCCTATGGCTACACCTTC	CASSQHIQQGPYGYTF
TRBV7-3	NA	NA	TRBJ2-5	TGTGCCAGCAGCTTAGGGGCTACGGCGCAAGAGACCCAGTACTTC	CASSLGATAQETQYF
TRBV7-3	few	TRBD1	TRBJ2-1	TGTGCCAGCAGCTTAACGGGGACAGGGGGCAGGTACAATGAGCAGTTCTTC	CASSLTGTGGRYNEQFF
TRBV7-9	NA	NA	TRBJ2-5	TGTGCCAGCAGCCCGCCGGTGGGGAGAAAAGAGACCCAGTACTTC	CASSPPVGRKETQYF
TRBV24-1	NA	TRBD1	TRBJ1-2	TGTGCCACCAGTGATTACGGGACAGGCCATGGCTACACCTTC	CATSDYGTGHGYTF
TRBV7-3	NA	NA	TRBJ1-6	TGTGCCAGCAGCAGTCGGGGGTATAATTCACCCCTCCACTTT	CASSSRGYNSPLHF
TRBV24-1	NA	NA	TRBJ1-1	TGTGCCACCAGTCACCGGGGTGAAGCTTTCTTT	CATSHRGEAFF
TRBV2	NA	NA	TRBJ2-1	TGTGCCAGCCTAGAGGGCAATGAGCAGTTCTTC	CASLEGNEQFF
TRBV4-3	NA	NA	TRBJ2-3	TGCGCCAGCAGCCAAGATCAGTTACAGAGAGCGTATTTT	CASSQDQLQRAYF
TRBV7-2	NA	NA	TRBJ2-3	TGTGCCAGCAGCTTTTTGTCGGGAGTGACAGATACGCAGTATTTT	CASSFLSGVTDTQYF
TRBV13	NA	TRBD1	TRBJ1-1	TGTGCCACACACAGGGGTGGTATTTGGGTGAACACTGAAGCTTTCTTT	CATHRGGIWVNTEAFF
TRBV20-1	NA	TRBD1	TRBJ2-5	TGCAGTGCTAGTGGGACAGGAAGCCAAGAGACCCAGTACTTC	CSASGTGSQETQYF
TRBV19	NA	TRBD1	TRBJ1-1	TGTGCCAGTAGTACCCACAGGGGTGAAGCTTTCTTT	CASSTHRGEAFF
TRBV7-2	NA	TRBD1	TRBJ1-3	TGTGCCAGCAGCCTCCTAGGGACAGTAGCAACCGGAAACACCATATATTTT	CASSLLGTVATGNTIYF
TRBV15	few	TRBD1	TRBJ1-1	TGTGCCACCAGCAGAGAGGAGACAGGGGGCTCGATGAACACTGAAGCTTTCTTT	CATSREETGGSMNTEAFF
TRBV30	once	TRBD1	TRBJ2-5	TGTGCCTGTGGTGGGACAGAGCAAGAGACCCAGTACTTC	CACGGTEQETQYF
TRBV12-3/TRBV12-4	NA	NA	TRBJ2-5	TGTGCCAGCAGTTTAGTAGTAACGGAGACCCAGTACTTC	CASSLVVTETQYF
TRBV7-8	NA	NA	TRBJ2-7	TGTGCCAGCAGCTTACGCAGCTACGAGCAGTACTTC	CASSLRSYEQYF
TRBV4-1	NA	TRBD1	TRBJ2-5	TGCGCCAGCAGCCACTGGGACAGGGCGGAGACCCAGTACTTC	CASSHWDRAETQYF
TRBV2	NA	NA	TRBJ1-1	TGTGCCAGCAAGGGGCCCAGGATGAACACTGAAGCTTTCTTT	CASKGPRMNTEAFF
TRBV3-1/TRBV3-2	NA	NA	TRBJ1-1	TGTGCCAGCAGTCCCCCAGGGAGGACTGAAGCTTTCTTT	CASSPPGRTEAFF
TRBV12-3/TRBV12-4	once	TRBD2	TRBJ2-5	TGTGCCAGCAGCCCGACTAGCGGAGAGACCCAGTACTTC	CASSPTSGETQYF
TRBV7-6	NA	TRBD2	TRBJ2-3	TGTGCCAGCAGCTTAGTTGTGTCGCTAGCGGGAGATAGCACAGATACGCAGTATTTT	CASSLVVSLAGDSTDTQYF
TRBV11-2	few	NA	TRBJ2-3	TGTGCCAGCAGACGCGGGGTTAACACAGATACGCAGTATTTT	CASRRGVNTDTQYF
TRBV9	NA	NA	TRBJ2-5	TGTGCCAGCAGCGTTGGGAGGGGGATGGAGACCCAGTACTTC	CASSVGRGMETQYF
TRBV4-1	NA	NA	TRBJ2-5	TGCGCCAGCAGCCAAGCGGGACTCGTACAAGAGACCCAGTACTTC	CASSQAGLVQETQYF
TRBV24-1	once	NA	TRBJ1-1	TGTGCCACCAGTGTACGAGGGGGCACTGAAGCTTTCTTT	CATSVRGGTEAFF
TRBV6-1	NA	TRBD1	TRBJ2-3	TGTGCCAGCAGGGTGTGGGGACAGGGATCAGATACGCAGTATTTT	CASRVWGQGSDTQYF
TRBV9	few	NA	TRBJ2-3	TGTGCCAGCAGCGCCTTCGAGGGGGGGCCTGAAGATACGCAGTATTTT	CASSAFEGGPEDTQYF
TRBV9	NA	NA	TRBJ1-4	TGTGCCAGCAGCCCGCCGGGATCATCCTCAACTAATGAAAAACTGTTTTTT	CASSPPGSSSTNEKLFF
TRBV2	NA	TRBD1	TRBJ2-5	TGTGCCAGCAGTGGTCTGGGCAGGGGGCGCTTACGAGAGACCCAGTACTTC	CASSGLGRGRLRETQYF
TRBV18	NA	NA	TRBJ2-2	TGTGCCAGCTCGATGACAGCGTCCAACGGGGAGCTGTTTTTT	CASSMTASNGELFF
TRBV24-1	NA	TRBD1	TRBJ2-3	TGTGCCACCAGTGATTTGGACAGGGGGACAGATACGCAGTATTTT	CATSDLDRGTDTQYF
TRBV11-2	NA	TRBD1	TRBJ1-1	TGTGCCAGCAGCATCGACAGGGGCACTGAAGCTTTCTTT	CASSIDRGTEAFF